The clone carrying this T cell receptor (beta chain) has ten or more counts. The V gene lost 0 bases and the J gene lost 0 bases, with 11 bases spanning the gap. The CDR3 is 16 amino acids. The germline V gene has CDR1 SGHRS and CDR2 YFSETQ. TCRdb re-called the 5' RACE reads through MiXCR, storing one row per CDR3 protein. The sample holds roughly 300,000 distinct CDR3 sequences; around 15% are singletons and the top ten take about 23%. This sample is part of a study of T-cell memory formation after mild COVID-19. The receptor was derived from a man between 18 and 29 years old who had mild COVID-19 (a few samples of this study predate the infection). Cell type and time point are not known. The sequencing input was PBMCs or a T cell subset sorted from them (not recorded which). This chain uses TRBV5-1 with TRBJ2-3; weak D call: TRBD2 (6 bases). The CDR3 is CASSLARGFSTDTQYF. CDR3 nucleotide sequence: TGCGCCAGCAGCTTGGCCCGGGGGTTTAGCACAGATACGCAGTATTTT.